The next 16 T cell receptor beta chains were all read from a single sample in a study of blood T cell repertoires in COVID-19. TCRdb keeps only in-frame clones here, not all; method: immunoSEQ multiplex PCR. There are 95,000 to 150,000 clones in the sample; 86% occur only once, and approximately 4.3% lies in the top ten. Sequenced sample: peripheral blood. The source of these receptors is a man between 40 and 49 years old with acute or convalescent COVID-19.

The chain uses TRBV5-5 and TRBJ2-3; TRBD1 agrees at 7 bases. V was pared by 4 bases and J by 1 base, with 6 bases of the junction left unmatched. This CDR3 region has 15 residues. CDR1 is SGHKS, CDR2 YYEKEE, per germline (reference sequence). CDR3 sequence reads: CASSPLRGRTDTQYF. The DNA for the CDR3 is TGTGCCAGCAGCCCACTGAGGGGGCGCACAGATACGCAGTATTTT.

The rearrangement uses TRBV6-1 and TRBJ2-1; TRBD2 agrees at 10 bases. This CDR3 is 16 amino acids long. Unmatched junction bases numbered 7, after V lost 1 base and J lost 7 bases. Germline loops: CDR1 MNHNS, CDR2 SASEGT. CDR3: CASSEVGLAGVNEQFF. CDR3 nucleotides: TGTGCCAGCAGTGAAGTTGGGCTAGCGGGGGTGAATGAGCAGTTCTTC.

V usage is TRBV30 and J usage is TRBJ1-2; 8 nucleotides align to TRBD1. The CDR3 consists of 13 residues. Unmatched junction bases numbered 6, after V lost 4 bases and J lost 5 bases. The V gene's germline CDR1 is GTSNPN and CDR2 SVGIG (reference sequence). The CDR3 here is CAWIGQGKYGYTF. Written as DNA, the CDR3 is TGTGCCTGGATAGGACAGGGTAAGTATGGCTACACCTTC.

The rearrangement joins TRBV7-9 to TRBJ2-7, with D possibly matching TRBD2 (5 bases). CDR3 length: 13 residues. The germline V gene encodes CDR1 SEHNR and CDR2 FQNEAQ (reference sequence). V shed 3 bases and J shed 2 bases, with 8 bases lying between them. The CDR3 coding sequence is TGTGCCAGCAGCTTCGGGGTCCCCTACGAGCAGTACTTC. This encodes CASSFGVPYEQYF.

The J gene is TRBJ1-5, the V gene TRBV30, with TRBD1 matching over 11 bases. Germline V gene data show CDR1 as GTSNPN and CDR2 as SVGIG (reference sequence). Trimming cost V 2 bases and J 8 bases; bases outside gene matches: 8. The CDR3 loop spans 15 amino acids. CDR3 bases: TGTGCCTGGAGTTTCCGGGACAGGGGGAAGGAGCCCCAGCATTTT. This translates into CAWSFRDRGKEPQHF.

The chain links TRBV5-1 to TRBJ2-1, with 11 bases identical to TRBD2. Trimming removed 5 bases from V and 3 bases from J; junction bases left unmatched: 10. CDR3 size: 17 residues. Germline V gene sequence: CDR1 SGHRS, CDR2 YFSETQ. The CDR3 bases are TGCGCCAGCAGTTCGACACCGGGACTAGCGGACTACAATGAGCAGTTCTTC. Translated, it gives CASSSTPGLADYNEQFF.

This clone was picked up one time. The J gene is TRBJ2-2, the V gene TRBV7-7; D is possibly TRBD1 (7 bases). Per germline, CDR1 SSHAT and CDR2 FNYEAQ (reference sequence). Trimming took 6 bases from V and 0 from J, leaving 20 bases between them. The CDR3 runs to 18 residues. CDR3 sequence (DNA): TGTGCCAGCAGTTCAACCCCGACAGGGAGGTCGAACACCGGGGAGCTGTTTTTT. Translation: CASSSTPTGRSNTGELFF. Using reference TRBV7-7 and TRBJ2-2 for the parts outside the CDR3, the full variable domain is GAGVSQSPRYKVTKRGQDVTLRCDPISSHATLYWYQQALGQGPEFLTYFNYEAQPDKSGLPSDRFSAERPEGSISTLTIQRTEQRDSAMYRCASSSTPTGRSNTGELFFGEGSRLTVL.

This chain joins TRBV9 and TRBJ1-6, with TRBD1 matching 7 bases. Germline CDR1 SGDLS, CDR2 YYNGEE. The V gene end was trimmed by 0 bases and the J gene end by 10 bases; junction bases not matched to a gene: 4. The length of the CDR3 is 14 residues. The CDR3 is CASSVAIQGSPLHF. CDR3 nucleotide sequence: TGTGCCAGCAGCGTAGCTATACAGGGGTCACCCCTCCACTTT.

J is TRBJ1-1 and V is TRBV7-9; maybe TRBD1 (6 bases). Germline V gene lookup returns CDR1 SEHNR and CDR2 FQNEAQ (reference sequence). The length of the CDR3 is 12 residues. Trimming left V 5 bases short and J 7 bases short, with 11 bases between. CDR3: CASSLGQLEAFF. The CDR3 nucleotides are TGTGCCAGCAGCCTTGGACAGCTTGAAGCTTTCTTT.

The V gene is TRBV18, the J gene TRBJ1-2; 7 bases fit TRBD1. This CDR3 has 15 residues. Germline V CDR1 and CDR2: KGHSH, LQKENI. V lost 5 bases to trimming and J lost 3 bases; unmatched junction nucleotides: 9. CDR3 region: CASSVKQGPHYGYTF. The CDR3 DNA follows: TGTGCCAGCTCAGTCAAACAGGGGCCGCACTATGGCTACACCTTC. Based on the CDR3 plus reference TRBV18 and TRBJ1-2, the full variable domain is NAGVMQNPRHLVRRRGQEARLRCSPMKGHSHVYWYRQLPEEGLKFMVYLQKENIIDESGMPKERFSAEFPKEGPSILRIQQVVRGDSAAYFCASSVKQGPHYGYTFGSGTRLTVV.

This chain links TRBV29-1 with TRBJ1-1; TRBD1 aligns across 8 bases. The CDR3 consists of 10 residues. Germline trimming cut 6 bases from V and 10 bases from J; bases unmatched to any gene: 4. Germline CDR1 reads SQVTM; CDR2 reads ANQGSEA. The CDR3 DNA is TGCAGCGTAGCACAGGGGGGAGCTTTCTTT. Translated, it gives CSVAQGGAFF.

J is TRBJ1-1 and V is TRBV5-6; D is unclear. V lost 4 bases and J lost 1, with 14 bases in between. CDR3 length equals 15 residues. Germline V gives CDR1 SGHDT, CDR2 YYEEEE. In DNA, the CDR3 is TGTGCCAGCAGCACTACGTTTCTTGGGAACACTGAAGCTTTCTTT. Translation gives CASSTTFLGNTEAFF.

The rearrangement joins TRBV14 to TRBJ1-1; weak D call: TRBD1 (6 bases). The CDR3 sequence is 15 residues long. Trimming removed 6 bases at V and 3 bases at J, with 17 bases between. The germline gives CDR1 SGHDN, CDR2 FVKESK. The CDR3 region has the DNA TGTGCCAGCAGTCGGGAGGGGGGGTGGCACACTGAAGCTTTCTTT. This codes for CASSREGGWHTEAFF.

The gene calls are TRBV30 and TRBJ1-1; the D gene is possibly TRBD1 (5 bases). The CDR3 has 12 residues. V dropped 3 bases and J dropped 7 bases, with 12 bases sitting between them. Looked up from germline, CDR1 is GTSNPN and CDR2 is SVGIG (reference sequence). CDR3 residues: CAWRGGGFEAFF. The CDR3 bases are TGTGCCTGGAGGGGCGGGGGGTTTGAAGCTTTCTTT.

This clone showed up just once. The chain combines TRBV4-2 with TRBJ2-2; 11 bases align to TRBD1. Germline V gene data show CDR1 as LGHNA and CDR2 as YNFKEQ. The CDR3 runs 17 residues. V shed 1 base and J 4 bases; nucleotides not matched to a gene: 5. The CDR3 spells CASSQVGTGGVTGELFF. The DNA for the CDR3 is TGTGCCAGCAGCCAAGTGGGGACAGGGGGTGTCACCGGGGAGCTGTTTTTT.

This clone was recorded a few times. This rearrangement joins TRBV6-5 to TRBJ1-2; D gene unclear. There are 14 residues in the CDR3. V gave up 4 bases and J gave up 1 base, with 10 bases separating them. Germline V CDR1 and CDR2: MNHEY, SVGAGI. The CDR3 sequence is CASSLNGLNYGYTF. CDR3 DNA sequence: TGTGCCAGCAGTTTGAACGGACTTAACTATGGCTACACCTTC.